The present TCR beta chain was sequenced within a study of T-cell memory formation after mild COVID-19. Study summary: Clustering of TCRs was largely donor specific.

The CDR3 consists of 15 residues. The ends were cut back, 7 bases at V and 2 bases at J, with 16 bases in the middle. Only one count was recorded for this clonotype. As yet, its antigen is unknown. TCRdb used MiXCR to reprocess the 5' RACE reads, holding one entry per CDR3 protein. The sample lists about 390,000 distinct CDR3 sequences, approximately 15% occurring once. General study results and limits: Largely, contracting CD4+ clones fell within CM and EM, and contracting CD8+ clones within EMRA.

The receptor was isolated from a man between 18 and 35 years old who had mild COVID-19 (a few samples of this study predate the infection). Cell type and time point are not known. The source material was PBMCs or a T cell subset sorted from them (not recorded which). This chain connects TRBV12-3 or TRBV12-4 to TRBJ2-3; a weak D match, TRBD1 (5 bases). The CDR3 DNA sequence: TGTGCCAGCACCTGGGGCCAGGGCTACACAGATACGCAGTATTTT. Protein sequence: CASTWGQGYTDTQYF.